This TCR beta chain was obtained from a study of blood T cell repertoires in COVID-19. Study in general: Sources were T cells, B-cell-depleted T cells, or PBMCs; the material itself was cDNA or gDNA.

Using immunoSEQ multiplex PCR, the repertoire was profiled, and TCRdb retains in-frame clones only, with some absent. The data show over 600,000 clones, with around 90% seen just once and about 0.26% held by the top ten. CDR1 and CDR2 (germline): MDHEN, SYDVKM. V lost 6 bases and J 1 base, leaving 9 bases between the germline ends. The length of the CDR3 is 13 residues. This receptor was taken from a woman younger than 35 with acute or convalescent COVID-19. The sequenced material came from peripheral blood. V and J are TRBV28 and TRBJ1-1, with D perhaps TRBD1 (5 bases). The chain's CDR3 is CASRLGQNTEAFF. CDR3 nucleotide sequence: TGTGCCAGCAGGCTTGGACAGAACACTGAAGCTTTCTTT.